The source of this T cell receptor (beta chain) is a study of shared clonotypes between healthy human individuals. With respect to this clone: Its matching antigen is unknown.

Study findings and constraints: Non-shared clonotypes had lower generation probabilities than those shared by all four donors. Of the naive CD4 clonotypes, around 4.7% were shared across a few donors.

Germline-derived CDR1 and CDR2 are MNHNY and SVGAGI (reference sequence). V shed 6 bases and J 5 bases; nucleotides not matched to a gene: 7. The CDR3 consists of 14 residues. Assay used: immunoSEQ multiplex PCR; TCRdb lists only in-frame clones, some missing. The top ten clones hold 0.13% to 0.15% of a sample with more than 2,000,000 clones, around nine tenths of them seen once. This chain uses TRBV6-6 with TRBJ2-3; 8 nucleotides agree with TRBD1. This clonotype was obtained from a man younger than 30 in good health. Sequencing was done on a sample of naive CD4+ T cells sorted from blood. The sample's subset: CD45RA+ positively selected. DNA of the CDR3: TGTGCCAGCAGGACCAGGGGGCCGGGAGATACGCAGTATTTT. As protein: CASRTRGPGDTQYF.